This T cell receptor beta chain was captured in a study of blood T cells in healthy people across ages. Study results and limitations: Long-lived and aged donors differed, with more naive CD4+ cells and higher diversity in the long-lived.

Details on this clonotype: The antigen remains undetermined.

PBMCs, at least 7 million per sample, were isolated. Per individual sample, total RNA of at least 6 micrograms was extracted. Germline V lookup: CDR1 SGHTA, CDR2 FQGNSA. CDR3 length: 17 amino acids. J gave up 2 bases and V 7 bases, and 6 bases lay outside the gene matches. For the second PCR, which ran for about 7 to 12 cycles, a sample-barcoded 5' primer and a J-beta primer mix were used. Tagging of each cDNA molecule was performed by a template-switch adaptor with 12 random nucleotides. TCRdb reprocessed the 5' RACE reads via MiXCR and lists one record per CDR3 protein. The sample has 1.8 million or so distinct CDR3 sequences; 30% to 40% are singletons.

The sample comprised blood. The origin of this receptor is a human donor in good health. V is TRBV7-2 and J is TRBJ2-1; 15 bases are shared with TRBD2. CDR3 sequence reads: CASTARTSGGAYNEQFF. The CDR3 DNA follows: TGTGCCAGCACGGCTCGGACTAGCGGGGGGGCCTACAATGAGCAGTTCTTC.